Sequencing of this TCR beta chain was carried out in a study of early T cells in non-severe SARS-CoV-2 infection. Ten or more counts support this clonotype. The germline V gene has CDR1 KGHSH and CDR2 LQKENI. The CDR3 extends over 15 amino acids. The ends were cut back, 6 bases at V and 0 bases at J, with 9 bases in the middle. Individual cDNA molecules carried attached unique molecular identifiers. TCRdb called the 5' RACE reads again in MiXCR, with one record for every CDR3 protein. This sample has roughly 55,000 distinct CDR3 sequences; 11% occur once, and the top ten carry roughly a tenth. The sequencing input was whole blood. The clonotype was recovered from an adult who was a healthcare worker with PCR-confirmed SARS-CoV-2 infection or an uninfected control (not recorded which). The chain couples TRBV18 to TRBJ1-6, with D unresolved. The CDR3 region is CASSPRSSYNSPLHF. For the CDR3, the DNA is TGTGCCAGCTCTCCTCGGAGCTCCTATAATTCACCCCTCCACTTT.